The 8 T cell receptor beta chains below all came from one sample that was sequenced in a study of T cell repertoires in cytomegalovirus infection. TCRdb reprocessed the reads with MiXCR, giving one entry per CDR3 protein. The profile covers some 680,000 distinct CDR3 sequences, with about 40% appearing a single time and roughly 2.8% taken by the ten largest. The sequencing input was PBMCs. The origin of the receptors is a human donor in good health (CMV status not recorded). Some clones in this sample may be carry-over from other donors' samples.

As regards this clonotype: Because it lacks the conserved phenylalanine or tryptophan at the end, this CDR3 is likely a read error. The V and J genes are TRBV15 and TRBJ2-7, with D perhaps given as TRBD1 or TRBD2 (6 bases each). CDR3 size: 15 residues. Trimming shortened V by 5 bases and J by 0 bases, and 14 bases separated the two germline ends. Per the germline V gene, CDR1 is LNHNV and CDR2 is YYDKDF (reference sequence). CDR3 sequence: CATSYAGQGSYEQYL. The CDR3 bases are TGTGCCACCAGCTATGCGGGACAAGGCTCCTACGAGCAGTACTTG.

This clonotype was detected only once. The chain is built from TRBV10-2 and TRBJ1-1, with D unresolved. V was pared by 2 bases and J by 1 base, with 8 bases between. Per the germline V gene, CDR1 is WSHSY and CDR2 is SAAADI. The CDR3 has 14 amino acids. CDR3 protein: CASSEIAPNTEAFF. The CDR3 nucleotides read TGCGCCAGCAGTGAGATAGCCCCGAACACTGAAGCTTTCTTT.

This clonotype occurred a few times. The chain links TRBV7-9 to TRBJ1-5; 7 nucleotides align to TRBD1. The germline gives CDR1 SEHNR, CDR2 FQNEAQ (reference sequence). V dropped 5 bases and J dropped 3; count of bases not matched to a gene: 10. The CDR3 is 16 residues long. Here the CDR3 DNA reads TGTGCCAGCAGCCCTAAGGGGGGGACAGCCAATCAGCCCCAGCATTTT. It is translated as CASSPKGGTANQPQHF.

The chain couples TRBV6-5 to TRBJ2-5; 9 bases fit TRBD2. The CDR3 covers 14 residues. V lost 4 bases and J lost 3; bases outside the gene matches: 3. Germline V CDR1 and CDR2: MNHEY, SVGAGI. The CDR3 nucleotides read TGTGCCAGCAGTTCGGCTAGCGGGAAAGAGACCCAGTACTTC. Translated, it gives CASSSASGKETQYF.

This chain joins TRBV11-2 and TRBJ1-4, with 7 positions matching TRBD1. This CDR3 spans 15 amino acids. The junction had 6 bases not matched to a gene; V was cut back by 0 bases and J by 8 bases. Germline V gene sequence: CDR1 SGHAT, CDR2 FQNNGV. In DNA, the CDR3 is TGTGCCAGCAGCTTAGAGGGCAGGGGGAACGAAAAACTGTTTTTT. It is translated as CASSLEGRGNEKLFF.

The chain joins TRBV5-6 to TRBJ1-1; the D gene is possibly TRBD1 (5 bases). CDR1 SGHDT and CDR2 YYEEEE come from the germline V gene. The CDR3 contains 14 residues. The V and J ends lost 0 bases and 3 bases respectively, with 9 bases between them. The CDR3 region is CASSLGGDYTEAFF. CDR3 DNA: TGTGCCAGCAGCTTGGGGGGGGATTACACTGAAGCTTTCTTT.

For this clonotype: A junction end diverges from the germline sequence, so it may reflect a read error. J is TRBJ1-5 and V is TRBV28, with D maybe TRBD1 (6 bases). In germline, CDR1 is MDHEN, CDR2 SYDVKM. The length of the CDR3 is 16 residues. DNA for the CDR3: TGTGCCAGCATTGACCCGGGGGGGCTTAGCGGTCAGCCCCATCATTTT. Its translation is CASIDPGGLSGQPHHF.

This clonotype has only a few counts. V and J are TRBV28 and TRBJ1-6; tentatively, D is TRBD1 (5 bases). The CDR3 consists of 16 residues. The V and J ends lost 5 bases and 7 bases respectively, with 18 bases between them. Germline-derived CDR1 and CDR2 are MDHEN and SYDVKM. Written as DNA, the CDR3 is TGTGCCAGCAGTCTCACATTCGACAGCAACAATTCACCCCTCCACTTT. Its protein product is CASSLTFDSNNSPLHF.